This entry lists 20 T cell receptor beta chains sequenced from one sample in a study of control samples from healthy donors and cancer patients. The assay was immunoSEQ multiplex PCR, and TCRdb's table has in-frame clones only and misses some. The sample holds about 120,000 clones; about 88% are singletons and the top ten take around 2%. The sample was blood. The receptors originated from a man aged 18 to 29 in good health.

This clone was observed a single time. The gene calls are TRBV2 and TRBJ1-6; D unresolved. Germline V lookup: CDR1 SNHLY, CDR2 FYNNEI. This CDR3 spans 13 amino acids. V was trimmed by 10 bases and J by 5 bases, leaving 12 bases between them. The CDR3 spells CATHLENNSPLHF. The DNA for the CDR3 is TGTGCCACCCACCTGGAAAATAATTCACCCCTCCACTTT.

The chain is built from TRBV11-2 and TRBJ1-4; D remains ambiguous. Germline V gene lookup returns CDR1 SGHAT and CDR2 FQNNGV. This CDR3 has 14 amino acids. V shed 1 base and J shed 2 bases, with 5 bases lying between them. Here the CDR3 DNA reads TGTGCCAGCAGCTTAGCCTGGACTAATGAAAAACTGTTTTTT. This gives the protein CASSLAWTNEKLFF.

This clone was seen only a few times. The chain joins TRBV15 to TRBJ1-1; a weak D match, TRBD1 (5 bases). CDR1 and CDR2 (germline): LNHNV, YYDKDF (reference sequence). Trimming took 0 bases from V and 5 from J, leaving 13 bases between them. The CDR3 extends over 15 amino acids. The CDR3 DNA follows: TGTGCCACCAGCAGAGACCCGGGACCGGGGACTGAAGCTTTCTTT. Protein: CATSRDPGPGTEAFF.

J is TRBJ1-5 and V is TRBV6-6; D is perhaps TRBD1 (5 bases). The CDR3 contains 15 residues. From germline, CDR1 is MNHNY and CDR2 SVGAGI (reference sequence). Trimming left V 10 bases short and J 4 bases short, with 20 bases between. DNA for the CDR3: TGTGCCACCCAGGCCGCGCAGGGATTTAATCAGCCCCAGCATTTT. This codes for CATQAAQGFNQPQHF.

The V call is TRBV19, the J call TRBJ2-7; either TRBD1 or TRBD2 may supply D (5 bases each). V lost 6 bases to trimming and J lost 5 bases, with 17 bases between them. This CDR3 contains 14 residues. The germline V gene encodes CDR1 LNHDA and CDR2 SQIVND (reference sequence). CDR3 in DNA: TGTGCCAGTAGACGGGGACCGCATGACCACGAGCAGTACTTC. Amino acid sequence: CASRRGPHDHEQYF.

The CDR3 region is CASSSAGYGYTF. CDR3 in DNA: TGTGCCAGTAGTAGTGCAGGGTATGGCTACACCTTC. This rearrangement joins TRBV19 to TRBJ1-2; D perhaps matches TRBD1 (5 bases). The germline V and J ends were trimmed by 4 bases and 5 bases, with 8 bases remaining between them. The CDR3 is 12 amino acids. Germline CDR1 is LNHDA and CDR2 is SQIVND (reference sequence).

This clone was detected a few times. This chain's CDR3 is CASSHTGSGNQPQHF. The CDR3 nucleotides are TGTGCCAGCAGCCACACAGGGAGTGGCAATCAGCCCCAGCATTTT. The chain links TRBV6-5 to TRBJ1-5, with a weak D call TRBD1 (6 bases). V dropped 6 bases and J dropped 2 bases, with 14 bases sitting between them. CDR1 and CDR2 (germline): MNHEY, SVGAGI. This CDR3 region has 15 residues.

This chain links TRBV6-6 with TRBJ2-5; 11 positions match TRBD2. Per the germline V gene, CDR1 is MNHNY and CDR2 is SVGAGI (reference sequence). V gave up 5 bases and J gave up 4 bases; unmatched junction bases: 3. This CDR3 spans 14 amino acids. The CDR3 region has the DNA TGTGCCAGCAGTAACGGACTAGCGGGAGAGACCCAGTACTTC. Amino acid sequence: CASSNGLAGETQYF.

The chain recombines TRBV19 with TRBJ2-5, with D perhaps TRBD1 (5 bases). The V gene's germline CDR1 is LNHDA and CDR2 SQIVND (reference sequence). The CDR3 extends over 13 amino acids. V shed 6 bases and J shed 3 bases, with 11 bases lying between them. The CDR3 loop is CASSLQVEETQYF. CDR3 nucleotide sequence: TGTGCCAGTAGCCTACAGGTGGAAGAGACCCAGTACTTC.

J is TRBJ2-1 and V is TRBV9; D gene unclear. Germline assignment: CDR1 SGDLS and CDR2 YYNGEE. The CDR3 length is 11 residues. Trimming left V 3 bases short and J 7 bases short, with 5 bases between. The CDR3 spells CASSAENEQFF. DNA of the CDR3: TGTGCCAGCAGCGCAGAGAATGAGCAGTTCTTC.

This rearrangement joins TRBV6-5 to TRBJ2-2, with 8 bases aligning to TRBD2. CDR1 is MNHEY and CDR2 is SVGAGI in the germline V gene. With 5 bases clipped from V and 1 base from J, the junction kept 3 bases outside the gene matches. This CDR3 spans 15 amino acids. CDR3 region: CASSPGGGNTGELFF. CDR3 DNA sequence: TGTGCCAGCAGTCCCGGGGGGGGGAACACCGGGGAGCTGTTTTTT.

The chain links TRBV19 to TRBJ1-3; D not resolved. This CDR3 has 17 amino acids. Trimming left V 1 base short and J 5 bases short, with 18 bases between. CDR1 is LNHDA, CDR2 SQIVND, per germline (reference sequence). CDR3: CASSIVQGGGRRNTIYF. The CDR3 nucleotides are TGTGCCAGTAGTATAGTTCAAGGAGGAGGTAGAAGAAACACCATATATTTT.

This chain links TRBV20-1 with TRBJ1-1, with unresolved D. Deletions cut 3 bases from V and 5 bases from J, with 13 bases between. The CDR3 totals 13 residues. Germline CDR1 and CDR2: DFQATT and SNEGSKA (reference sequence). The CDR3 region is CSASDASWTEAFF. For the CDR3, the DNA is TGCAGTGCTAGTGACGCGAGTTGGACTGAAGCTTTCTTT.

This sequence joins TRBV4-1 and TRBJ2-7; D could derive from TRBD1 or TRBD2 (5 bases each). CDR3 length equals 15 residues. In germline, CDR1 is MGHRA, CDR2 YSYEKL. With 2 bases removed from V and 1 base from J, the gap between germline ends came to 12 bases. DNA of the CDR3: TGCGCCAGCAGCCAACACCGGGACCGGTCCTACGAGCAGTACTTC. Translating gives CASSQHRDRSYEQYF.

This sequence joins TRBV9 and TRBJ2-1; D gene ambiguous. CDR1 and CDR2 from the germline V gene are SGDLS and YYNGEE. The CDR3 spans 12 residues. V was cut by 1 base and J by 8 bases, with 7 bases left in between. As DNA, the CDR3 is TGTGCCAGCAGCGTAAGGTCCCATGAGCAGTTCTTC. Amino acids: CASSVRSHEQFF.

The gene calls are TRBV2 and TRBJ1-1; a weak D match, TRBD1 (5 bases). With 7 bases removed from V and 0 bases from J, the gap between germline ends came to 12 bases. This CDR3 comprises 14 residues. CDR1 and CDR2 (germline): SNHLY, FYNNEI. CDR3: CASTWGKLNTEAFF. The DNA for the CDR3 is TGTGCCAGCACCTGGGGGAAACTGAACACTGAAGCTTTCTTT.

This clone was seen only once. This chain uses TRBV27 with TRBJ2-7; D possibly corresponds to TRBD2 (5 bases). The V end was cut by 5 bases, the J end by 2 bases, with 10 bases between. The CDR3 is made up of 13 amino acids. Looked up from germline, CDR1 is MNHEY and CDR2 is SMNVEV (reference sequence). Here the CDR3 DNA reads TGTGCCAGCAGTCCCGGGGAAGCCTACGAGCAGTACTTC. It encodes CASSPGEAYEQYF.

The chain carries TRBV28 and TRBJ2-7; the D gene is possibly TRBD2 (5 bases). V was trimmed by 4 bases and J by 12 bases, leaving 13 bases between them. CDR3 length: 11 amino acids. Germline loops: CDR1 MDHEN, CDR2 SYDVKM. CDR3 in amino acids: CASSSRTGLYF. The CDR3 region has the DNA TGTGCCAGCAGTTCCCGGACTGGGCTGTACTTC. Full variable domain (rest looked up from reference TRBV28 and TRBJ2-7): DVKVTQSSRYLVKRTGEKVFLECVQDMDHENMFWYRQDPGLGLRLIYFSYDVKMKEKGDIPEGYSVSREKKERFSLILESASTNQTSMYLCASSSRTGLYFGPGTRLTVT.

The chain is built from TRBV19 and TRBJ1-5; D possibly corresponds to TRBD1 (6 bases). The CDR3 covers 16 residues. V was shortened by 8 bases and J by 2 bases, with 19 bases between the two germline ends. Germline assignment: CDR1 LNHDA and CDR2 SQIVND (reference sequence). In DNA, the CDR3 is TGTGCCAGTTCCTTCCCAGGGGCCTGGGGCAATCAGCCCCAGCATTTT. This encodes CASSFPGAWGNQPQHF.

The V and J genes are TRBV30 and TRBJ2-1, with TRBD2 identical over 8 bases. Germline V CDR1 and CDR2: GTSNPN, SVGIG (reference sequence). The trim removed 0 bases at V and 5 bases at J, leaving 6 bases unmatched. The CDR3 is made up of 15 amino acids. The CDR3 loop reads CAWSVPSGSHNEQFF. CDR3 bases: TGTGCCTGGAGTGTACCCAGCGGGAGTCACAATGAGCAGTTCTTC.